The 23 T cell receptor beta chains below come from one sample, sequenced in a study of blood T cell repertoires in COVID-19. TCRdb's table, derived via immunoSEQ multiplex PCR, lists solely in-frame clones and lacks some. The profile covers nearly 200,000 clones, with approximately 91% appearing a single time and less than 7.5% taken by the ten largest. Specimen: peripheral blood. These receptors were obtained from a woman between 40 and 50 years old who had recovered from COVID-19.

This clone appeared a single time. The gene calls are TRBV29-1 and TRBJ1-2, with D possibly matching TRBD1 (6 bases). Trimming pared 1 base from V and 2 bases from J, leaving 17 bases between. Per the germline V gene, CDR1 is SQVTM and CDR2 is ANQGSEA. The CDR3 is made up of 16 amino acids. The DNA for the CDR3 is TGCAGCGTTGAAGTTGGAGGACAGCATACAAACTATGGCTACACCTTC. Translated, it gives CSVEVGGQHTNYGYTF.

CDR3 bases: TGTGCCAGCAGTGAAGGCGGGGAAGATACGCAGTATTTT. It specifies CASSEGGEDTQYF. The rearrangement links TRBV2 to TRBJ2-3; D may be TRBD2 (6 bases). The CDR3 length is 13 residues. CDR1 SNHLY and CDR2 FYNNEI come from the germline V gene. Trimming removed 1 base from V and 5 bases from J, with 7 bases in between.

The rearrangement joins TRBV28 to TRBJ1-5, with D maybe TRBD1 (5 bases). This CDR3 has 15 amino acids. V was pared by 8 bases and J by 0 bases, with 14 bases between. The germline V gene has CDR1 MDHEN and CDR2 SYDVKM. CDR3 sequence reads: CASFLQGNSNQPQHF. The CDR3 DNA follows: TGTGCCAGCTTTCTGCAGGGAAATAGCAATCAGCCCCAGCATTTT. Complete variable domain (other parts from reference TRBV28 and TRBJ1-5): DVKVTQSSRYLVKRTGEKVFLECVQDMDHENMFWYRQDPGLGLRLIYFSYDVKMKEKGDIPEGYSVSREKKERFSLILESASTNQTSMYLCASFLQGNSNQPQHFGDGTRLSIL.

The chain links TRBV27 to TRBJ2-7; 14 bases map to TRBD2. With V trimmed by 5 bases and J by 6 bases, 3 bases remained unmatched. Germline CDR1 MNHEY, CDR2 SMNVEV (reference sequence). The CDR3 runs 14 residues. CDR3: CASSLGTSGGEQYF. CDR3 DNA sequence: TGTGCCAGCAGTCTCGGGACTAGCGGGGGCGAGCAGTACTTC.

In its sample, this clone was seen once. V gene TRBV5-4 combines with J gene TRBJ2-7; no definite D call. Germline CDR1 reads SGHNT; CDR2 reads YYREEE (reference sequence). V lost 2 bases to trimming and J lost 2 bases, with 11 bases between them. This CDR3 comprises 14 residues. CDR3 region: CASSFGADTYEQYF. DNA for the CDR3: TGTGCCAGCAGCTTTGGAGCAGATACCTACGAGCAGTACTTC.

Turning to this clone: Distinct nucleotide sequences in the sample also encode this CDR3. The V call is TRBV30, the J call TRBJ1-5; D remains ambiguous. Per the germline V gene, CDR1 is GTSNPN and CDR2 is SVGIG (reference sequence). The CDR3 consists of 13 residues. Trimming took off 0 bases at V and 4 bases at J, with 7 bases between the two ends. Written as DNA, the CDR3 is TGTGCCTGGAGTGTACGGGGTAATCAGCCCCAGCATTTT. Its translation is CAWSVRGNQPQHF.

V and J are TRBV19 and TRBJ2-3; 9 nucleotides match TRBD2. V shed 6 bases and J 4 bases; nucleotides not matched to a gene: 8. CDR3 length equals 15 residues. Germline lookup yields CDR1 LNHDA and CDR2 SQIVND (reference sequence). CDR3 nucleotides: TGTGCCAGTAGCGAGGTTAGCGGGAGTCCAGATACGCAGTATTTT. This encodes CASSEVSGSPDTQYF.

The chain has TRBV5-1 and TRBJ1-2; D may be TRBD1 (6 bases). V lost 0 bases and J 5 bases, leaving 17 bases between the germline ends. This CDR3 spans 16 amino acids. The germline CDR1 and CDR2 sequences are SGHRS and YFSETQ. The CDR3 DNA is TGCGCCAGCAGCTTGGAATTCGGGGGGCCCGCTTATGGCTACACCTTC. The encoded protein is CASSLEFGGPAYGYTF.

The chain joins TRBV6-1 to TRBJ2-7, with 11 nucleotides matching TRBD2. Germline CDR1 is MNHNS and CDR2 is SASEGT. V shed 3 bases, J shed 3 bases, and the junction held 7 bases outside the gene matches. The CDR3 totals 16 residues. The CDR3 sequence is CASSDRGGTSGYEQYF. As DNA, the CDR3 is TGTGCCAGCAGTGACCGCGGCGGGACTAGCGGCTACGAGCAGTACTTC.

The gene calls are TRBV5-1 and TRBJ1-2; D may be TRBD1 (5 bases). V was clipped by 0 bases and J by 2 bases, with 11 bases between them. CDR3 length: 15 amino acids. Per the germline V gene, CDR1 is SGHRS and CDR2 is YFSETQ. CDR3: CASSLVEGLNYGYTF. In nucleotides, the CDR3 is TGCGCCAGCAGCTTGGTGGAGGGACTCAACTATGGCTACACCTTC.

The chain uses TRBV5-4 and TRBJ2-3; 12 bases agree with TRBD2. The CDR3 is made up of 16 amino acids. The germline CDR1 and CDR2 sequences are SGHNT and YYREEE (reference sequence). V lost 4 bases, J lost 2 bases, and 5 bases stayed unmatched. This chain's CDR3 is CASSPSSGRATDTQYF. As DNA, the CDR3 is TGTGCCAGCAGCCCATCTAGCGGGAGGGCCACAGATACGCAGTATTTT.

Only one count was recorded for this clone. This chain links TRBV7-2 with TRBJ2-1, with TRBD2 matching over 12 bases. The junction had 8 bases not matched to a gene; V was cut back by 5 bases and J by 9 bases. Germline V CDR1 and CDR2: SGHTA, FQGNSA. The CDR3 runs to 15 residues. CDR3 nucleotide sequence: TGTGCCAGCAGCAAACTAGCGGGAGGTAGTGGTGAGCAGTTCTTC. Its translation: CASSKLAGGSGEQFF. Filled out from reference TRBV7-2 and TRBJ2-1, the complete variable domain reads GAGVSQSPSNKVTEKGKDVELRCDPISGHTALYWYRQSLGQGLEFLIYFQGNSAPDKSGLPSDRFSAERTGGSVSTLTIQRTQQEDSAVYLCASSKLAGGSGEQFFGPGTRLTVL.

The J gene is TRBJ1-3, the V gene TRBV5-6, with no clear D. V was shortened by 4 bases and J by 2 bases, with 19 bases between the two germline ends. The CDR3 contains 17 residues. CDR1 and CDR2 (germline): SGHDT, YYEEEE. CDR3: CASSPMRGTPPGNTIYF. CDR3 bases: TGTGCCAGCAGCCCCATGCGGGGTACCCCTCCTGGAAACACCATATATTTT.

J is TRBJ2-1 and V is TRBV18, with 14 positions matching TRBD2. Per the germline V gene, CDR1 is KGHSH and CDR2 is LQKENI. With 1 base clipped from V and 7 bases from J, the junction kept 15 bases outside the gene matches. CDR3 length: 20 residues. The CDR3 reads CASSPRYLGLAGVSWNEQFF. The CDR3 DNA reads TGTGCCAGCTCACCACGGTACCTGGGACTAGCGGGAGTCTCTTGGAATGAGCAGTTCTTC.

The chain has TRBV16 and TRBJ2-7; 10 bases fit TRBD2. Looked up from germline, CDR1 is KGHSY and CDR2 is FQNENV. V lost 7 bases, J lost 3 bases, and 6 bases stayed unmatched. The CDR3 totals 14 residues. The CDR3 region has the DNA TGTGCCAGCATTCGGACTAGCGGAGGCTACGAGCAGTACTTC. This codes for CASIRTSGGYEQYF.

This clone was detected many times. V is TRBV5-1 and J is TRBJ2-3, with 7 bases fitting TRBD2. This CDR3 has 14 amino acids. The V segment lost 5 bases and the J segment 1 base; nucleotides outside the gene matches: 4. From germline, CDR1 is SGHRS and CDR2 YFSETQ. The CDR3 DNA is TGCGCCAGCAGTTTGAGCGGGGGCACAGATACGCAGTATTTT. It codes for CASSLSGGTDTQYF.

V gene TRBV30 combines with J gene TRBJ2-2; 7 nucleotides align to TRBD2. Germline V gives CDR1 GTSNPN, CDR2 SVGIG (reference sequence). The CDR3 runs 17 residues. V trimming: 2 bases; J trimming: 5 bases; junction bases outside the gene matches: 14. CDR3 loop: CAWSFAGASGTTGELFF. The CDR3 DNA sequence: TGTGCCTGGAGTTTTGCCGGGGCTAGCGGAACTACCGGGGAGCTGTTTTTT. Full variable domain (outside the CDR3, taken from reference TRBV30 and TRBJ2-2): SQTIHQWPATLVQPVGSPLSLECTVEGTSNPNLYWYRQAAGRGLQLLFYSVGIGQISSEVPQNLSASRPQDRQFILSSKKLLLSDSGFYLCAWSFAGASGTTGELFFGEGSRLTVL.

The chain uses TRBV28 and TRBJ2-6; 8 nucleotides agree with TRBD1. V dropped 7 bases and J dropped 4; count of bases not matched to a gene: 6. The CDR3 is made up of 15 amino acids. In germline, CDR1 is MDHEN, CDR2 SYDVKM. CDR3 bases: TGTGCCAGCATCCAGGGGGCGCGAGGGGCCAACGTCCTGACTTTC. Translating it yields CASIQGARGANVLTF.

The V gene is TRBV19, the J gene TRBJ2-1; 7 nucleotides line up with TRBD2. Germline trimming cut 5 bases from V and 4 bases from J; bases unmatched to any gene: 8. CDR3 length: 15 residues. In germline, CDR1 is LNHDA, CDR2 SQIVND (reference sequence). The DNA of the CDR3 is TGTGCCAGTAGTCCCCAGCGGGACTCGTACAATGAGCAGTTCTTC. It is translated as CASSPQRDSYNEQFF.

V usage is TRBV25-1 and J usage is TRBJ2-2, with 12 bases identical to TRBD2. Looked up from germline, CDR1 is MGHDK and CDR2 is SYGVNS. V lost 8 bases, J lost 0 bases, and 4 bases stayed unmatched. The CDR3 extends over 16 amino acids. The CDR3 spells CASLAGGLTNTGELFF. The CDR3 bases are TGTGCCAGCCTAGCGGGAGGGCTTACGAACACCGGGGAGCTGTTTTTT.

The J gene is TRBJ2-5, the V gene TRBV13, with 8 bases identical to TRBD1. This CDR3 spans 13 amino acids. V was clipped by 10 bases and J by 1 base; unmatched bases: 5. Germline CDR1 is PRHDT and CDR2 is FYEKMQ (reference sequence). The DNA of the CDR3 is TGTGCCACCTCGGACAGGGTCCAAGAGACCCAGTACTTC. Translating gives CATSDRVQETQYF.

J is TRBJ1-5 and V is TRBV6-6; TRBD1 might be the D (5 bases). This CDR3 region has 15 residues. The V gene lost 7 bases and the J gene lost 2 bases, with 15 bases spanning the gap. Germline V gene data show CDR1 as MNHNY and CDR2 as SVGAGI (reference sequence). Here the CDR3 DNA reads TGTGCCAGCAATCTAGACAGTTTCGGCAATCAGCCCCAGCATTTT. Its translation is CASNLDSFGNQPQHF.

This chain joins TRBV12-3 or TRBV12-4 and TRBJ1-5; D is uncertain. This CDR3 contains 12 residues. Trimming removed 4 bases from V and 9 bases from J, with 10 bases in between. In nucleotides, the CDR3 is TGTGCCAGCAGTTCCCCTCTACGGCCCCAGCATTTT. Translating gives CASSSPLRPQHF.